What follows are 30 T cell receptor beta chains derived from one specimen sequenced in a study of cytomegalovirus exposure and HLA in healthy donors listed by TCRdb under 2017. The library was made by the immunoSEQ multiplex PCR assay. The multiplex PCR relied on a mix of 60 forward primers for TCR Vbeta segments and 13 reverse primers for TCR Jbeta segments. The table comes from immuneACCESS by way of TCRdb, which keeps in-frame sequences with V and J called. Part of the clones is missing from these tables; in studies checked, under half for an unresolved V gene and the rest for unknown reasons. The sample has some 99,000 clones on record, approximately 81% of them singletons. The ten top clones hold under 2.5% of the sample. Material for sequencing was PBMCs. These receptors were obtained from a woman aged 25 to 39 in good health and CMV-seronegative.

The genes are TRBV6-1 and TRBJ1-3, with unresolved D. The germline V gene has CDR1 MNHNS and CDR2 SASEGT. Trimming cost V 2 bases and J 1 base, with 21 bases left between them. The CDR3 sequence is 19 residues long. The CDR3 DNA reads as TGTGCCAGCAGTGAAATCGGGATAGGGATGGTGGGATCTGGAAACACCATATATTTT. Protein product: CASSEIGIGMVGSGNTIYF.

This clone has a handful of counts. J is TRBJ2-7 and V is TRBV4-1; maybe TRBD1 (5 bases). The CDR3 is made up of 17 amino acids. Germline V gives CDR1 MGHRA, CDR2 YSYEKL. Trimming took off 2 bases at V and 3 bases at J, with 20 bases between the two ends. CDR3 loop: CASSQIGPTAPRYEQYF. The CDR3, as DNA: TGCGCCAGCAGCCAAATCGGCCCGACAGCACCACGCTACGAGCAGTACTTC.

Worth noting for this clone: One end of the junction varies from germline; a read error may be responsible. This CDR3 is CASSANYKQYF. The DNA of the CDR3 is TGTGCCAGCAGCGCAAACTACAAGCAGTACTTC. The chain couples TRBV7-8 to TRBJ2-7; unclear D gene. This CDR3 spans 11 amino acids. CDR1 is SGHVS and CDR2 is FQNEAQ in the germline V gene.

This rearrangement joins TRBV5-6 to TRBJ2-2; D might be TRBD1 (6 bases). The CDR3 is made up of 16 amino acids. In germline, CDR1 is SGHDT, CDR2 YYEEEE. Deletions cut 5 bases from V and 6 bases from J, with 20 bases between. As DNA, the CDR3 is TGTGCCAGCAGTCCCACCTGGACAGCTTATCCCGGGGAGCTGTTTTTT. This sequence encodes CASSPTWTAYPGELFF. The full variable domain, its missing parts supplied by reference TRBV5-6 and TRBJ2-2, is DAGVTQSPTHLIKTRGQQVTLRCSPKSGHDTVSWYQQALGQGPQFIFQYYEEEERQRGNFPDRFSGHQFPNYSSELNVNALLLGDSALYLCASSPTWTAYPGELFFGEGSRLTVL.

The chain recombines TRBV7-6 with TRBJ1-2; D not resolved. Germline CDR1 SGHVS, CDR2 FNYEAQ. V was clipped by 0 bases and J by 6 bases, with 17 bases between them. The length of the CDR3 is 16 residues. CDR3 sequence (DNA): TGTGCCAGCAGCTTAGCGCCGTTGAATAGGAGAGATGGCTACACCTTC. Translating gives CASSLAPLNRRDGYTF.

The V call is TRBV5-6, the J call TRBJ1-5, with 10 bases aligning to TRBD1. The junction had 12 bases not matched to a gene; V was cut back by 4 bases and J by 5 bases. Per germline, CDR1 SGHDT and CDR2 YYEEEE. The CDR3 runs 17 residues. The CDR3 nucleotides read TGTGCCAGCAGCCAGGGGTGGGGACAGGGGATCTATCAGCCCCAGCATTTT. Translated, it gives CASSQGWGQGIYQPQHF.

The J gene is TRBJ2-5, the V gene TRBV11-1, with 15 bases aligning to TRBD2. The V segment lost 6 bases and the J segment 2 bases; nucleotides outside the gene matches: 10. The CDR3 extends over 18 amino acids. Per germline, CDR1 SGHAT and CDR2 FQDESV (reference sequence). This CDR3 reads CASRREPGLAGGQETQYF. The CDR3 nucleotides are TGTGCCAGCAGGAGGGAACCGGGACTAGCGGGAGGACAAGAGACCCAGTACTTC.

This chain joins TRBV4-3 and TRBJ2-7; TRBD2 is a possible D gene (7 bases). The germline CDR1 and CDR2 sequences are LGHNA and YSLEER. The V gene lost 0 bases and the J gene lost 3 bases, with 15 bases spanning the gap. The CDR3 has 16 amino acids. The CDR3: CASSQDLGGPDYEQYF. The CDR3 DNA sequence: TGCGCCAGCAGCCAAGATTTGGGGGGGCCCGACTACGAGCAGTACTTC.

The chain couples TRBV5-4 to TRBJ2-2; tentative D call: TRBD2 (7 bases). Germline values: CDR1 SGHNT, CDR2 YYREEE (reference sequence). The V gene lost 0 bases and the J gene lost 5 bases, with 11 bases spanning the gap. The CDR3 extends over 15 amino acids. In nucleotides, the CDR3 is TGTGCCAGCAGCTTGGCCGAGGGGGGGACCGGGGAGCTGTTTTTT. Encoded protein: CASSLAEGGTGELFF.

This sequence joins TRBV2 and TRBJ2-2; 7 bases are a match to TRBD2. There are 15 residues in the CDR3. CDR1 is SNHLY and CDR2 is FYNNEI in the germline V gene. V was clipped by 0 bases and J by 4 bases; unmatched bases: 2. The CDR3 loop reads CASSEAGGPTGELFF. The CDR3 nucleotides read TGTGCCAGCAGTGAAGCGGGAGGGCCCACCGGGGAGCTGTTTTTT.

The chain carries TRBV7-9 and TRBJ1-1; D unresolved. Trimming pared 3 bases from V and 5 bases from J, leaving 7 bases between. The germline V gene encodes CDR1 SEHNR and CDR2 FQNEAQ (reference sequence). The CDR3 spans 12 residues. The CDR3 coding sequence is TGTGCCAGCAGCTTTCTACAGACTGAAGCTTTCTTT. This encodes CASSFLQTEAFF.

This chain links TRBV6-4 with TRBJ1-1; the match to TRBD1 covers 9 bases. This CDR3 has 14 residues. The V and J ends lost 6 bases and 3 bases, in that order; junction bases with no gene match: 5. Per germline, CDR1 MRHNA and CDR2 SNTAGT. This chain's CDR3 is CASSSRQGDTEAFF. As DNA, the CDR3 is TGTGCCAGCAGCTCCCGACAGGGGGACACTGAAGCTTTCTTT.

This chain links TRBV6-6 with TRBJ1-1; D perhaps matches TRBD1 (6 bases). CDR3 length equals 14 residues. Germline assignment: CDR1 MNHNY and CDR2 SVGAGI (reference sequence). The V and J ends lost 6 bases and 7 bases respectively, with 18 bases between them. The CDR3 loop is CASSRLGQSLEAFF. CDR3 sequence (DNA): TGTGCCAGCAGCCGACTCGGACAGAGCCTTGAAGCTTTCTTT.

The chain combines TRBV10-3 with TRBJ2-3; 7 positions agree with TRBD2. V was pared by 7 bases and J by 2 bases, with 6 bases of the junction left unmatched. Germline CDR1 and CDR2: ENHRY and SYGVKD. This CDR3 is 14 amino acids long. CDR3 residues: CAIMPSGNTDTQYF. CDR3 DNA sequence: TGTGCCATCATGCCTAGCGGCAACACAGATACGCAGTATTTT.

The CDR3 nucleotides are TGTGCCAGCAGCCTGTGGACTAGCGGGAGCGCAGATACGCAGTATTTT. It translates to CASSLWTSGSADTQYF. The chain combines TRBV5-4 with TRBJ2-3, with 13 bases that match TRBD2. The CDR3 is made up of 16 amino acids. The V gene's germline CDR1 is SGHNT and CDR2 YYREEE (reference sequence). The junction had 6 bases not matched to a gene; V was cut back by 4 bases and J by 4 bases.

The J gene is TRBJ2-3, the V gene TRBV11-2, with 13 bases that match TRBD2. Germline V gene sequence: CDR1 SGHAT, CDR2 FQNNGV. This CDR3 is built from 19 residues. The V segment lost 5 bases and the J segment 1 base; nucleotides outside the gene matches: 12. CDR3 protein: CASSPRGLAGRVGTDTQYF. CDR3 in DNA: TGTGCCAGCAGCCCGCGGGGACTAGCGGGACGGGTAGGCACAGATACGCAGTATTTT.

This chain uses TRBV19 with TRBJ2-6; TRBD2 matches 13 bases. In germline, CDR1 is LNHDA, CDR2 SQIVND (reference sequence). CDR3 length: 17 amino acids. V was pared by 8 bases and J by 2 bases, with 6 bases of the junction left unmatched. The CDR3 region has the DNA TGTGCCAGTGTACAGGGACTAGCGGGAACTGGGGCCAACGTCCTGACTTTC. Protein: CASVQGLAGTGANVLTF.

The CDR3 coding sequence is TGTGCCAGCAGCCGTAGCGGGAGTACCTACAATGAGCAGTTCTTC. This codes for CASSRSGSTYNEQFF. V is TRBV5-5 and J is TRBJ2-1, with 9 bases that match TRBD2. The V segment lost 4 bases and the J segment 2 bases; nucleotides outside the gene matches: 4. The CDR3 is 15 residues long. Germline CDR1 and CDR2: SGHKS and YYEKEE (reference sequence).

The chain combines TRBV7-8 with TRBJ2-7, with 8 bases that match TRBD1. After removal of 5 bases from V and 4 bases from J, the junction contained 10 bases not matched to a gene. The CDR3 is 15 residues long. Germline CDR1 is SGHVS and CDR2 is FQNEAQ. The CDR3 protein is CASSEGPGQVYEQYF. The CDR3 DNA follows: TGTGCCAGCAGCGAAGGTCCGGGACAGGTTTACGAGCAGTACTTC. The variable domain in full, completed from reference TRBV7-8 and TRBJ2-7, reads GAGVSQSPRYKVAKRGQDVALRCDPISGHVSLFWYQQALGQGPEFLTYFQNEAQLDKSGLPSDRFFAERPEGSVSTLKIQRTQQEDSAVYLCASSEGPGQVYEQYFGPGTRLTVT.

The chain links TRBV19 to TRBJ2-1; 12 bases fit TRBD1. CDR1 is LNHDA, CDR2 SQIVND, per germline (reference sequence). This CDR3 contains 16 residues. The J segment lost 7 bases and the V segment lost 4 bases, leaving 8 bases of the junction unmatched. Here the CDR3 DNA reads TGTGCCAGTAGTACCCCCGGGACAGGGGGCATGAATGAGCAGTTCTTC. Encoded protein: CASSTPGTGGMNEQFF.

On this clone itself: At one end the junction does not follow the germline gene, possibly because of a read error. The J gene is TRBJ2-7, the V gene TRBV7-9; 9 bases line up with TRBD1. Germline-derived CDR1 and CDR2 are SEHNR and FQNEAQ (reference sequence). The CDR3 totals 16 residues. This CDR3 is CSSRPTPGTGQYEQYF. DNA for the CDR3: TGTTCCAGCAGACCCACACCCGGGACAGGGCAATACGAGCAGTACTTC.

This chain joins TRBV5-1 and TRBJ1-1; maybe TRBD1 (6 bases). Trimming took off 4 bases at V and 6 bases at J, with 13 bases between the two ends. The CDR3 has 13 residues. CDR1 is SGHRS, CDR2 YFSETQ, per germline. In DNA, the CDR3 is TGCGCCAGCAGCCCGGACAGCCCACCTGAAGCTTTCTTT. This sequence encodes CASSPDSPPEAFF.

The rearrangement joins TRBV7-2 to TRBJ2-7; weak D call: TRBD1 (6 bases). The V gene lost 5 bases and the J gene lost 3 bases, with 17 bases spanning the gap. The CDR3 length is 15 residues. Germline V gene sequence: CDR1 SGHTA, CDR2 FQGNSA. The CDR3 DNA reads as TGTGCCAGCAGCCTCGTCCCGGGACACAGCTACGAGCAGTACTTC. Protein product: CASSLVPGHSYEQYF.

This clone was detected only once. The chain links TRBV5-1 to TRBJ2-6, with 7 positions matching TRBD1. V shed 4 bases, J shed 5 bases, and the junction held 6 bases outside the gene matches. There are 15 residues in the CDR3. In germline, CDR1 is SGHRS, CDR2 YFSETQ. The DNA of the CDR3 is TGCGCCAGCAGCAAAGGGGGCTCCCGGGCCAACGTCCTGACTTTC. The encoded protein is CASSKGGSRANVLTF.

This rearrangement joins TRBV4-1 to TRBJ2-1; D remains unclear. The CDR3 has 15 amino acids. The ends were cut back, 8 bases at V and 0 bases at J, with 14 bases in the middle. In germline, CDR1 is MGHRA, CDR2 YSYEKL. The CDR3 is CASATLESSYNEQFF. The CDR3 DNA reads TGCGCCAGCGCGACCCTAGAAAGCTCCTACAATGAGCAGTTCTTC.

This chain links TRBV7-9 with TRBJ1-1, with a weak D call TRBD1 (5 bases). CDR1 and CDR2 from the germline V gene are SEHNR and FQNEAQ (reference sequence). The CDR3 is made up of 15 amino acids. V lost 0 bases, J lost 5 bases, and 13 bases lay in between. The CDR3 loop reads CASSLARGGRTEAFF. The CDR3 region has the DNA TGTGCCAGCAGCTTAGCGCGCGGGGGGAGGACTGAAGCTTTCTTT.

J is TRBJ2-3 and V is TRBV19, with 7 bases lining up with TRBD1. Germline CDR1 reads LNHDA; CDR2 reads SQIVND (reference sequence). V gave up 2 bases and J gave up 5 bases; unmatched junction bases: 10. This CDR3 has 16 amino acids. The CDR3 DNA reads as TGTGCCAGTAGTATAATGGCTCAACAGGGGAGAGATACGCAGTATTTT. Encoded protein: CASSIMAQQGRDTQYF.

CDR3 DNA: TGTGCCAGCAGCGTAGGTCTGGGACAGGGTGGCGAGCAGTACTTC. It codes for CASSVGLGQGGEQYF. The chain combines TRBV9 with TRBJ2-7, with 9 positions matching TRBD1. Trimming at V came to 0 bases and at J to 6 bases, leaving 7 bases not matched to a gene. CDR1 is SGDLS, CDR2 YYNGEE, per germline. The CDR3 is made up of 15 amino acids.

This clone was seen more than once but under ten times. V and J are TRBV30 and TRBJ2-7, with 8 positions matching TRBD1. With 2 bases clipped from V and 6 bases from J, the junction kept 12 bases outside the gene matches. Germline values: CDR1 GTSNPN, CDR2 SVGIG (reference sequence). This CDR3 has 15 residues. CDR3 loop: CAWSTTGEASREQYF. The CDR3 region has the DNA TGTGCCTGGAGTACGACAGGGGAGGCATCTCGCGAGCAGTACTTC.

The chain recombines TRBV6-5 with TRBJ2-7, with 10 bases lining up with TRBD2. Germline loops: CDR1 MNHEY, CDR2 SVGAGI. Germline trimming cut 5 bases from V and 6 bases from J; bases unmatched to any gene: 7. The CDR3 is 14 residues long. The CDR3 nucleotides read TGTGCCAGCAGTAAGCTAGCGGGAGTAGGCGAGCAGTACTTC. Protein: CASSKLAGVGEQYF.